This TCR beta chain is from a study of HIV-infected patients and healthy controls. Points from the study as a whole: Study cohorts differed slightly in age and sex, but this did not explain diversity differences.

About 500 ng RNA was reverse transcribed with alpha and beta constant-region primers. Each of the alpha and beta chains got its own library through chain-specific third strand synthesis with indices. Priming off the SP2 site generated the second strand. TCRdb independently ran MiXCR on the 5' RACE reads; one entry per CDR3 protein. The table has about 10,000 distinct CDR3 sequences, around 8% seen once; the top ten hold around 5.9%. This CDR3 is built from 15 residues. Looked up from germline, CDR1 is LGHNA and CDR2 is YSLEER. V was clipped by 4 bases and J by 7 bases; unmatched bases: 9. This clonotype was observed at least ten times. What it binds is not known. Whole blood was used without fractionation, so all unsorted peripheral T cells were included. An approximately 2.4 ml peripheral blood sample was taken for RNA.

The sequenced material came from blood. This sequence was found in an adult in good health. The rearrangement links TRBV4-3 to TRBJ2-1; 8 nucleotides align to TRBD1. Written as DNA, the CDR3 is TGCGCCAGCAGCCCCAGTTGGCAGGGGGCAAATGAGCAGTTCTTC. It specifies CASSPSWQGANEQFF.